Below are 28 T cell receptor beta chains sequenced from a single sample in a study of cytomegalovirus exposure and HLA in healthy donors (dated by TCRdb to about 2017). Receptor libraries were prepared by the immunoSEQ multiplex PCR assay. TCRdb stores this immuneACCESS table with in-frame sequences only. Part of the clones is absent; in the studies checked, under half of the shortfall reflects unresolved V genes, and no reason is known for the rest. This sample has 150,000 to 200,000 clones in its table, and roughly 96% of those were observed once. The top ten clonotypes cover roughly 1% of the sample. Sequenced: PBMCs. The receptors stem from a woman aged 18-29 years in good health and CMV-seronegative.

V is TRBV9 and J is TRBJ1-4; TRBD1 matches at 7 bases. The CDR3 consists of 16 residues. V trimming: 0 bases; J trimming: 8 bases; junction bases outside the gene matches: 10. Germline V gene data show CDR1 as SGDLS and CDR2 as YYNGEE. CDR3 in DNA: TGTGCCAGCAGCGTAGGACCTACAGGGGTAGGGGAAAAACTGTTTTTT. Translating gives CASSVGPTGVGEKLFF.

The chain links TRBV27 to TRBJ2-7; TRBD2 matches 7 bases. Germline loops: CDR1 MNHEY, CDR2 SMNVEV (reference sequence). The CDR3 runs to 16 residues. The trim removed 3 bases at V and 0 bases at J, leaving 8 bases unmatched. This chain's CDR3 is CASSFTSAPSSYEQYF. CDR3 DNA sequence: TGTGCCAGCAGTTTTACTAGCGCTCCAAGCTCCTACGAGCAGTACTTC.

The chain has TRBV2 and TRBJ1-1; TRBD1 matches 7 bases. This CDR3 is built from 12 residues. After removal of 5 bases from V and 8 bases from J, the junction contained 5 bases not matched to a gene. Per the germline V gene, CDR1 is SNHLY and CDR2 is FYNNEI. This CDR3 is CASSLDRLEAFF. The DNA of the CDR3 is TGTGCCAGCAGTTTGGACAGGCTAGAAGCTTTCTTT.

The chain has TRBV20-1 and TRBJ2-3; D is undetermined. From germline, CDR1 is DFQATT and CDR2 SNEGSKA (reference sequence). This CDR3 is 10 amino acids long. Deletions cut 4 bases from V and 5 bases from J, with 4 bases between. The CDR3 nucleotides are TGCAGTGCTACAGGAGATACGCAGTATTTT. Amino acids: CSATGDTQYF.

The CDR3 nucleotides are TGTGCCAGCAGCGTATATGGGGACAAACTAGACAGGCAGCCCCCTAACTATGGCTACACCTTC. Translated: CASSVYGDKLDRQPPNYGYTF. The V and J genes are TRBV9 and TRBJ1-2; D possibly corresponds to TRBD1 (6 bases). This CDR3 contains 21 residues. V was pared by 1 base and J by 0 bases, with 28 bases between. Germline CDR1 SGDLS, CDR2 YYNGEE.

This sequence joins TRBV19 and TRBJ1-5, with D perhaps matching TRBD1 (6 bases). CDR1 LNHDA and CDR2 SQIVND come from the germline V gene (reference sequence). The CDR3 has 16 amino acids. V was trimmed by 1 base and J by 5 bases, leaving 15 bases between them. This CDR3 is CASSIVRTVPYQPQHF. Here the CDR3 DNA reads TGTGCCAGTAGTATAGTGAGGACAGTTCCCTATCAGCCCCAGCATTTT.

The V call is TRBV7-6, the J call TRBJ2-2; weak D call: TRBD1 (5 bases). The germline gives CDR1 SGHVS, CDR2 FNYEAQ. V gave up 0 bases and J gave up 5 bases, with 13 bases separating them. The CDR3 length is 16 residues. CDR3: CASSLAVSAGTGELFF. Here the CDR3 DNA reads TGTGCCAGCAGCTTAGCGGTCTCGGCAGGGACCGGGGAGCTGTTTTTT.

The chain employs TRBV6-5 and TRBJ1-6, with TRBD1 matching 8 bases. This CDR3 spans 14 amino acids. Germline-derived CDR1 and CDR2 are MNHEY and SVGAGI. J gave up 10 bases and V 5 bases, and 7 bases lay outside the gene matches. As DNA, the CDR3 is TGTGCCAGCAGTCCAGACAGGGGTGGATCACCCCTCCACTTT. Protein sequence: CASSPDRGGSPLHF.

The gene calls are TRBV7-9 and TRBJ2-1, with D maybe TRBD1 (5 bases). CDR3 length: 16 amino acids. The ends were cut back, 5 bases at V and 2 bases at J, with 16 bases in the middle. Germline lookup yields CDR1 SEHNR and CDR2 FQNEAQ (reference sequence). The CDR3 region has the DNA TGTGCCAGCAGCCCGCCGCCAGGACAAGCCTACAATGAGCAGTTCTTC. Amino acids: CASSPPPGQAYNEQFF.

V and J are TRBV5-6 and TRBJ2-1; 11 bases match TRBD2. The CDR3 sequence is 15 residues long. Trimming took 5 bases from V and 7 from J; bases not matched to a gene: 8. CDR1 SGHDT and CDR2 YYEEEE come from the germline V gene. The DNA for the CDR3 is TGTGCCAGCAGATTAGCGGGGGGGCCGGGGAATGAGCAGTTCTTC. Its protein is CASRLAGGPGNEQFF.

The chain recombines TRBV19 with TRBJ1-2; maybe TRBD1 (5 bases). The CDR3 runs 12 residues. Trimming removed 0 bases at V and 7 bases at J, with 6 bases between. CDR1 and CDR2 (germline): LNHDA, SQIVND (reference sequence). The CDR3 protein is CASSIDGGGYTF. The CDR3 DNA is TGTGCCAGTAGTATAGACGGGGGTGGCTACACCTTC.

V usage is TRBV2 and J usage is TRBJ1-5, with D perhaps matching TRBD1 (5 bases). Germline V lookup: CDR1 SNHLY, CDR2 FYNNEI. The CDR3 has 14 residues. The V gene lost 6 bases and the J gene lost 3 bases, with 12 bases spanning the gap. The DNA for the CDR3 is TGTGCCAGCAGCTTCACAGGACCCAATCAGCCCCAGCATTTT. This gives the protein CASSFTGPNQPQHF.

The chain combines TRBV19 with TRBJ1-6, with D uncertain. CDR3 length equals 16 residues. Germline V gene lookup returns CDR1 LNHDA and CDR2 SQIVND (reference sequence). The V end was cut by 3 bases, the J end by 9 bases, with 18 bases between. The CDR3 DNA reads TGTGCCAGTAGTATTGAAGCGCCCGTACGGGGTTCACCCCTCCACTTT. Translating gives CASSIEAPVRGSPLHF.

Here the CDR3 reads CASSEGQTSTDTQYF. Here the CDR3 DNA reads TGTGCCAGCAGTGAGGGACAGACTTCCACAGATACGCAGTATTTT. The chain couples TRBV6-1 to TRBJ2-3; 7 positions match TRBD1. Germline V gives CDR1 MNHNS, CDR2 SASEGT. The length of the CDR3 is 15 residues. The J segment lost 2 bases and the V segment lost 3 bases, leaving 5 bases of the junction unmatched.

The V and J genes are TRBV7-9 and TRBJ1-2; D not certain. The CDR3 has 13 amino acids. Germline loops: CDR1 SEHNR, CDR2 FQNEAQ (reference sequence). V was shortened by 5 bases and J by 6 bases, with 13 bases between the two germline ends. The CDR3 here is CASSPGGLNGYTF. The CDR3 bases are TGTGCCAGCAGCCCCGGAGGGCTAAATGGCTACACCTTC.

The rearrangement uses TRBV6-6 and TRBJ2-2; 12 bases are shared with TRBD1. CDR1 MNHNY and CDR2 SVGAGI come from the germline V gene (reference sequence). With V trimmed by 4 bases and J by 7 bases, 7 bases remained unmatched. The CDR3 has 16 amino acids. CDR3: CASSSAGQGAIGELFF. The DNA of the CDR3 is TGTGCCAGCAGTTCCGCGGGACAGGGGGCCATCGGGGAGCTGTTTTTT.

This clone was recorded only once. This rearrangement joins TRBV6-5 to TRBJ2-3; a possible D gene is TRBD2 (5 bases). Germline values: CDR1 MNHEY, CDR2 SVGAGI. The CDR3 length is 11 residues. Trimming removed 7 bases from V and 8 bases from J, with 10 bases in between. DNA of the CDR3: TGTGCCAGCAAGCGCGAGGGTACGCAGTATTTT. Protein product: CASKREGTQYF.

This clone came up once. The V gene is TRBV29-1, the J gene TRBJ2-4; maybe TRBD2 (6 bases). V lost 5 bases and J lost 5, with 13 bases in between. The CDR3 totals 13 residues. Germline lookup yields CDR1 SQVTM and CDR2 ANQGSEA. CDR3 nucleotides: TGCAGCGTTTCAAGACTAGAAGAAAACATTCAGTACTTC. This sequence encodes CSVSRLEENIQYF.

The rearrangement joins TRBV19 to TRBJ2-7; 9 bases match TRBD2. V was pared by 3 bases and J by 2 bases, with 5 bases of the junction left unmatched. The CDR3 is made up of 15 amino acids. CDR1 is LNHDA, CDR2 SQIVND, per germline (reference sequence). CDR3 loop: CASSMSGGPTYEQYF. DNA of the CDR3: TGTGCCAGTAGTATGAGCGGGGGGCCCACCTACGAGCAGTACTTC.

This chain joins TRBV7-3 and TRBJ2-3, with 15 bases identical to TRBD2. V gave up 3 bases and J gave up 4 bases; unmatched junction bases: 2. CDR1 and CDR2 from the germline V gene are SGHTA and FQGTGA. The CDR3 sequence is 16 residues long. The CDR3 spells CASSFGTSGGSDTQYF. The CDR3 coding sequence is TGTGCCAGCAGCTTTGGGACTAGCGGGGGGTCAGATACGCAGTATTTT.

This clone is a singleton in its sample. V usage is TRBV4-1 and J usage is TRBJ2-3; D perhaps matches TRBD2 (6 bases). CDR3 length: 14 amino acids. The germline CDR1 and CDR2 sequences are MGHRA and YSYEKL. Trimming shortened V by 2 bases and J by 2 bases, and 8 bases separated the two germline ends. The CDR3: CASSQLAITDTQYF. The CDR3 DNA reads as TGCGCCAGCAGCCAACTAGCGATCACAGATACGCAGTATTTT.

V and J are TRBV6-6 and TRBJ1-5, with 7 nucleotides matching TRBD1. The CDR3 contains 13 residues. The germline V gene encodes CDR1 MNHNY and CDR2 SVGAGI (reference sequence). The ends lost 6 bases at V and 5 bases at J; junction bases unmatched: 4. CDR3 sequence: CASRGTADQPQHF. The CDR3 nucleotides read TGTGCCAGCAGGGGGACAGCCGATCAGCCCCAGCATTTT.

The chain is built from TRBV6-1 and TRBJ2-3; 8 bases are a match to TRBD1. V trimming: 2 bases; J trimming: 4 bases; junction bases outside the gene matches: 8. There are 16 residues in the CDR3. Germline V gene data show CDR1 as MNHNS and CDR2 as SASEGT. The CDR3 is CASSEQGALGSDTQYF. As DNA, the CDR3 is TGTGCCAGCAGTGAACAGGGGGCCTTGGGTTCAGATACGCAGTATTTT.

This clone has only one observation. The chain employs TRBV19 and TRBJ2-1, with TRBD1 identical over 10 bases. After removal of 6 bases from V and 0 bases from J, the junction contained 5 bases not matched to a gene. CDR3 size: 16 residues. Germline CDR1 and CDR2: LNHDA and SQIVND (reference sequence). The CDR3 loop reads CASSRQGAASYNEQFF. DNA of the CDR3: TGTGCCAGTAGCCGACAGGGGGCAGCCTCCTACAATGAGCAGTTCTTC.

The chain uses TRBV4-2 and TRBJ2-7, with D unclear. The CDR3 contains 13 residues. CDR1 and CDR2 from the germline V gene are LGHNA and YNFKEQ. V lost 4 bases, J lost 2 bases, and 9 bases lay in between. CDR3 nucleotides: TGTGCCAGCAGCCCGACGGCGGCCTACGAGCAGTACTTC. Its protein is CASSPTAAYEQYF.

The rearrangement joins TRBV4-3 to TRBJ2-2; D remains unclear. This CDR3 spans 16 amino acids. The V gene lost 0 bases and the J gene lost 13 bases, with 21 bases spanning the gap. Germline loops: CDR1 LGHNA, CDR2 YSLEER. This CDR3 is CASSQDGSGLPFGLFF. The CDR3 nucleotides are TGCGCCAGCAGCCAAGATGGGTCAGGCCTCCCTTTTGGGCTGTTTTTT.

This chain uses TRBV27 with TRBJ2-1, with 11 bases fitting TRBD1. This CDR3 spans 14 amino acids. V was pared by 8 bases and J by 8 bases, with 8 bases of the junction left unmatched. Looked up from germline, CDR1 is MNHEY and CDR2 is SMNVEV (reference sequence). CDR3 coding DNA: TGTGCCAGCCGCCCCGGACAGGGGGCGTATGAGCAGTTCTTC. Protein product: CASRPGQGAYEQFF.

The chain couples TRBV7-3 to TRBJ2-5; TRBD1 might be the D (5 bases). CDR3 length equals 13 residues. Germline CDR1 reads SGHTA; CDR2 reads FQGTGA. V lost 5 bases and J 3 bases, leaving 10 bases between the germline ends. The chain's CDR3 is CASSLSGKETQYF. The DNA of the CDR3 is TGTGCCAGCAGCCTCTCAGGGAAAGAGACCCAGTACTTC.